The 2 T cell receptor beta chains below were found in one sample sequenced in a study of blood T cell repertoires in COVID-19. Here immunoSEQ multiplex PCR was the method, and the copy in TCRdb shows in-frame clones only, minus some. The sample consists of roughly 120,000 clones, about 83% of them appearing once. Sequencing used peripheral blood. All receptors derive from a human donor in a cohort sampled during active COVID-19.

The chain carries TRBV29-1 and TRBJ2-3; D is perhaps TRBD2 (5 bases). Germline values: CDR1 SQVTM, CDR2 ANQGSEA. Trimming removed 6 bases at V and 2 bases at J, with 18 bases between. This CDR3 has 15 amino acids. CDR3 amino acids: CSVVTRADFTDTQYF. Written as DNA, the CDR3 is TGCAGCGTAGTAACTAGAGCCGATTTCACAGATACGCAGTATTTT.

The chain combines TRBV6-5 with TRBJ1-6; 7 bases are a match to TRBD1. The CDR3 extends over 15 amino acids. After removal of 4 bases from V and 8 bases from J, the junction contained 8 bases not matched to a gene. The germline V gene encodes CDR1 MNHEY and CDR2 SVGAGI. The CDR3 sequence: CASSLYGQDYSPLHF. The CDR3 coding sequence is TGTGCCAGCAGTTTATACGGACAGGACTATTCACCCCTCCACTTT.